The 4 T cell receptor beta chains listed next were all sequenced from one sample in a study of Ad26.COV2.S vaccination and SARS-CoV-2 variants. Clones were read by immunoSEQ multiplex PCR, and TCRdb kept only the in-frame ones, dropping some. Of more than 300,000 clones listed, over 80% are singletons. Described treatment: roughly 19 received Ad26.COV2.S at low or high dose, single or two shots; 5 received placebo; per-sample allocation not given. Specimens were obtained on day 63 following the first vaccine or placebo injection. The sequencing here drew on peripheral blood, taken in a trial of Ad26.COV2.S vaccine versus placebo. Receptors originate from a person between 18 and 65 years old who received the Ad26.COV2.S COVID-19 vaccine or a placebo.

The CDR3 protein is CATSVIAGASYNEQFF. In DNA form, the CDR3 reads TGTGCCACCAGTGTGATAGCGGGGGCGTCCTACAATGAGCAGTTCTTC. This rearrangement joins TRBV24-1 to TRBJ2-1; 9 bases are shared with TRBD2. Germline V gives CDR1 KGHDR, CDR2 SFDVKD. The CDR3 runs 16 residues. V lost 5 bases and J lost 1; bases outside the gene matches: 5.

This chain joins TRBV3-1 (or the pseudogene TRBV3-2) and TRBJ1-4; D perhaps matches TRBD1 (6 bases). The CDR3 is 16 residues long. Trimming pared 3 bases from V and 8 bases from J, leaving 19 bases between. The germline V gene has CDR1 LGHDT and CDR2 YNNKEL (reference sequence). In nucleotides, the CDR3 is TGTGCCAGCAGCCACGAAAGGGGGGGCTTGGGAGAAAAACTGTTTTTT. It translates to CASSHERGGLGEKLFF.

This chain connects TRBV5-1 to TRBJ2-5; TRBD2 aligns across 14 bases. CDR1 is SGHRS, CDR2 YFSETQ, per germline. J gave up 4 bases and V 6 bases, and 5 bases lay outside the gene matches. The CDR3 sequence is 15 residues long. The DNA of the CDR3 is TGCGCCAGCAAAGGACTAGCGGGGGGCGGAGAGACCCAGTACTTC. It codes for CASKGLAGGGETQYF.

The chain uses TRBV5-5 and TRBJ2-1; 13 positions agree with TRBD2. CDR1 and CDR2 from the germline V gene are SGHKS and YYEKEE (reference sequence). Unmatched junction bases numbered 5, after V lost 2 bases and J lost 12 bases. The CDR3 runs 14 residues. CDR3 region: CASSLSTSGGAQFF. CDR3 bases: TGTGCCAGCAGCTTATCCACTAGCGGGGGGGCGCAGTTCTTC.